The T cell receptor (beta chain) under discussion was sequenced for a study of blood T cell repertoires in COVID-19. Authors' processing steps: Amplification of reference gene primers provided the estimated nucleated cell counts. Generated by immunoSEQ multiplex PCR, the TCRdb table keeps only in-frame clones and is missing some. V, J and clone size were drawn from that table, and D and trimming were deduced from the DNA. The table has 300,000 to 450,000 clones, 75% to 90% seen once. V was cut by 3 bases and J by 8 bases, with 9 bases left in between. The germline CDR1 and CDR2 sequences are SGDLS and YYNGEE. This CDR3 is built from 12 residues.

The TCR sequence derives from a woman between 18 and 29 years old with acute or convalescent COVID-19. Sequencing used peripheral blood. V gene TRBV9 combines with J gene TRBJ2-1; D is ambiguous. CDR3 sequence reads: CASSGLMDEQFF. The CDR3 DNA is TGTGCCAGCAGCGGGCTCATGGATGAGCAGTTCTTC.